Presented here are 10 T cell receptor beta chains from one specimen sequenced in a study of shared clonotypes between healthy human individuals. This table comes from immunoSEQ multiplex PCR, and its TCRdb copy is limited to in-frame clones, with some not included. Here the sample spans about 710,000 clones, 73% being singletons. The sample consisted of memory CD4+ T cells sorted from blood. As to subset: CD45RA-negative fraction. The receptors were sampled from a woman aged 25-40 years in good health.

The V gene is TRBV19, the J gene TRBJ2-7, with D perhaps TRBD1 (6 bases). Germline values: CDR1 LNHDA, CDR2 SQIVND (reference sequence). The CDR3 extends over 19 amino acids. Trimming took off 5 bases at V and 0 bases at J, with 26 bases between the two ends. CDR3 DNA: TGTGCCAGTAGTCCCAAAATACAGGGATACGGGCAGGACTCCTACGAGCAGTACTTC. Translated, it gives CASSPKIQGYGQDSYEQYF.

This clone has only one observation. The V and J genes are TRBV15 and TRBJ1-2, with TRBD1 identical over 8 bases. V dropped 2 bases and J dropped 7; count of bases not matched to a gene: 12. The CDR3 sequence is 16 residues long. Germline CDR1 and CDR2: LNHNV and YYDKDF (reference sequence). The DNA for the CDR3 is TGTGCCACCAGCAGACCCGGACAGGGAACGATGGGTGGCTACACCTTC. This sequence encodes CATSRPGQGTMGGYTF.

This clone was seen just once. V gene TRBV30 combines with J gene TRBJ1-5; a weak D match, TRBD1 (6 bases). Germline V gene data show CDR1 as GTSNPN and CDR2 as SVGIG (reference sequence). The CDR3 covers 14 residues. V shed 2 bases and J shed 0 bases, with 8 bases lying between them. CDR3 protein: CAWSHRDSNQPQHF. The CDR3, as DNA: TGTGCCTGGAGTCACAGGGATAGCAATCAGCCCCAGCATTTT.

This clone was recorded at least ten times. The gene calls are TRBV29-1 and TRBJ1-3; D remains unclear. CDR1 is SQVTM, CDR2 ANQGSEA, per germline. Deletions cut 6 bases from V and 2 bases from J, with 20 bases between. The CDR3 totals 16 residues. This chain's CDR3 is CSVVPDPAGAGNTIYF. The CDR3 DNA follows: TGCAGCGTGGTGCCGGACCCCGCCGGGGCTGGAAACACCATATATTTT.

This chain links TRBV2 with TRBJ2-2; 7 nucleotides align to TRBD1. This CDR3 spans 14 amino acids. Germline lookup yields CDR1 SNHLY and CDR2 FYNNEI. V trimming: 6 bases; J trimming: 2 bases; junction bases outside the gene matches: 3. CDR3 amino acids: CASSRQGNTGELFF. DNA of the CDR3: TGTGCCAGCAGCCGACAGGGAAACACCGGGGAGCTGTTTTTT. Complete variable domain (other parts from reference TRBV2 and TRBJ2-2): EPEVTQTPSHQVTQMGQEVILRCVPISNHLYFYWYRQILGQKVEFLVSFYNNEISEKSEIFDDQFSVERPDGSNFTLKIRSTKLEDSAMYFCASSRQGNTGELFFGEGSRLTVL.

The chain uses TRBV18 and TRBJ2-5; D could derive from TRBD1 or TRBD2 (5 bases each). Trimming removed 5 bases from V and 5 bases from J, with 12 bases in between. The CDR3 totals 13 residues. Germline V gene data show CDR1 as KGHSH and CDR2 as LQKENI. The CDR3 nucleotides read TGTGCCAGCTCAACGGGGCGAGGGGAGACCCAGTACTTC. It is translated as CASSTGRGETQYF.

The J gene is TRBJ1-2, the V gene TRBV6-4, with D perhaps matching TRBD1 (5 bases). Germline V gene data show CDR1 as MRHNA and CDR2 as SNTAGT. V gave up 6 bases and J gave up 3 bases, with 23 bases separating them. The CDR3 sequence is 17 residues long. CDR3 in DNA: TGTGCCAGCAGACCCAGGGCAGGTCCCAGAACAGACTATGGCTACACCTTC. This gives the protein CASRPRAGPRTDYGYTF.

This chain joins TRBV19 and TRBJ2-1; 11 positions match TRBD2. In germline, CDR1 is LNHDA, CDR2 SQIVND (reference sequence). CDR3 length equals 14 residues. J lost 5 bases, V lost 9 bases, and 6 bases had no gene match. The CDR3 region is CASLSSGRDNEQFF. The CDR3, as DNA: TGTGCCAGCCTAAGTAGCGGGAGGGACAATGAGCAGTTCTTC.

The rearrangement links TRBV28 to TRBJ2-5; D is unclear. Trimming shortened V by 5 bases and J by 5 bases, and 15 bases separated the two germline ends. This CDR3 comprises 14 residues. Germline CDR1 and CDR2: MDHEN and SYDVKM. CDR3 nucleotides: TGTGCCAGCAGTCGAGAACAAACCCCGGAGACCCAGTACTTC. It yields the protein CASSREQTPETQYF.

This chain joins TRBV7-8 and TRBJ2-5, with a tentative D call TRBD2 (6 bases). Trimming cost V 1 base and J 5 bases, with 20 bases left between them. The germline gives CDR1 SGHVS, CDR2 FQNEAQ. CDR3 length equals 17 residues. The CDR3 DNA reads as TGTGCCAGCAGCTTAGTACCCCGGGACTGGGGGTTGGAGACCCAGTACTTC. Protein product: CASSLVPRDWGLETQYF.